Listed here are 32 T cell receptor beta chains from one sample, sequenced in a study of blood T cell repertoires in COVID-19. Using immunoSEQ multiplex PCR, the repertoire was profiled, and TCRdb retains in-frame clones only, with some absent. Among 100,000 or so clones listed, 70% to 90% were seen once. Sequenced sample: peripheral blood. These receptors all come from a man in his 60s with acute or convalescent COVID-19.

This clone was recorded only once. This chain uses TRBV6-5 with TRBJ2-1; 7 nucleotides line up with TRBD1. Germline CDR1 MNHEY, CDR2 SVGAGI. J lost 9 bases, V lost 6 bases, and 5 bases had no gene match. This CDR3 has 12 amino acids. The CDR3 loop is CASRQQGPEQFF. The CDR3 coding sequence is TGTGCCAGCAGACAACAGGGGCCTGAGCAGTTCTTC.

The rearrangement uses TRBV4-3 and TRBJ2-2, with 8 bases identical to TRBD1. Germline assignment: CDR1 LGHNA and CDR2 YSLEER. V trimming: 1 base; J trimming: 6 bases; junction bases outside the gene matches: 4. This CDR3 contains 15 residues. This CDR3 is CASSQAGGDPGELFF. The CDR3 DNA follows: TGCGCCAGCAGCCAAGCAGGGGGCGATCCCGGGGAGCTGTTTTTT.

V is TRBV5-6 and J is TRBJ2-2; tentatively, D is TRBD1 (5 bases). The CDR3 is made up of 15 amino acids. Trimming pared 3 bases from V and 0 bases from J, leaving 9 bases between. Germline V lookup: CDR1 SGHDT, CDR2 YYEEEE. The CDR3, as DNA: TGTGCCAGCAGCTCAGGGAAGGCGAACACCGGGGAGCTGTTTTTT. This encodes CASSSGKANTGELFF. Drawing the rest from reference TRBV5-6 and TRBJ2-2, the complete variable domain is DAGVTQSPTHLIKTRGQQVTLRCSPKSGHDTVSWYQQALGQGPQFIFQYYEEEERQRGNFPDRFSGHQFPNYSSELNVNALLLGDSALYLCASSSGKANTGELFFGEGSRLTVL.

This clone was detected once. This chain connects TRBV5-1 to TRBJ2-1, with D maybe TRBD2 (5 bases). Trimming took off 2 bases at V and 9 bases at J, with 18 bases between the two ends. This CDR3 is built from 15 residues. The V gene's germline CDR1 is SGHRS and CDR2 YFSETQ. Here the CDR3 reads CASSFVGGSVGEQFF. CDR3 DNA: TGCGCCAGCAGCTTCGTGGGCGGGTCTGTCGGTGAGCAGTTCTTC.

The rearrangement links TRBV11-2 to TRBJ2-4; 7 bases are a match to TRBD2. In germline, CDR1 is SGHAT, CDR2 FQNNGV. The CDR3 totals 15 residues. The J segment lost 6 bases and the V segment lost 5 bases, leaving 10 bases of the junction unmatched. Written as DNA, the CDR3 is TGTGCCAGCAGCCAAGAGCGGGACCTTGGAAACATTCAGTACTTC. It translates to CASSQERDLGNIQYF.

This chain joins TRBV5-8 and TRBJ2-6; no definite D call. The CDR3 is 15 residues long. V lost 4 bases to trimming and J lost 4 bases, with 12 bases between them. Germline CDR1 and CDR2: SGHTS and YDEGEE. DNA for the CDR3: TGTGCCAGCAGCCCATTGGGCGAAGGGGCCAACGTCCTGACTTTC. Amino acids: CASSPLGEGANVLTF.

The chain couples TRBV27 to TRBJ1-1; 8 positions match TRBD1. The length of the CDR3 is 15 residues. Germline V CDR1 and CDR2: MNHEY, SMNVEV (reference sequence). The J segment lost 5 bases and the V segment lost 2 bases, leaving 7 bases of the junction unmatched. The CDR3 DNA reads as TGTGCCAGCAGTTTAATTAAGACAGGGGAAACTGAAGCTTTCTTT. Amino acids: CASSLIKTGETEAFF.

This clone has just a few counts. The identical CDR3 is also encoded by other nucleotide sequences in the sample. This chain links TRBV19 with TRBJ2-5; D uncertain. V dropped 6 bases and J dropped 2 bases, with 4 bases sitting between them. Germline assignment: CDR1 LNHDA and CDR2 SQIVND (reference sequence). This CDR3 is built from 11 residues. CDR3 protein: CASRQQETQYF. For the CDR3, the DNA is TGTGCCAGTAGGCAGCAAGAGACCCAGTACTTC.

V is TRBV7-2 and J is TRBJ2-5, with 7 bases lining up with TRBD2. The CDR3 length is 17 residues. The junction had 16 bases not matched to a gene; V was cut back by 5 bases and J by 4 bases. In germline, CDR1 is SGHTA, CDR2 FQGNSA. CDR3 DNA sequence: TGTGCCAGCAGCCCGGAAGGGGTGACTAGCCGCCGAGAGACCCAGTACTTC. Protein sequence: CASSPEGVTSRRETQYF.

The V gene is TRBV6-5, the J gene TRBJ1-5, with D hard to call. Germline V gene data show CDR1 as MNHEY and CDR2 as SVGAGI. Trimming left V 6 bases short and J 2 bases short, with 11 bases between. The CDR3 extends over 14 amino acids. The CDR3 region has the DNA TGTGCCAGCAGATTCGAGGTTGGCAATCAGCCCCAGCATTTT. Its translation is CASRFEVGNQPQHF.

This chain links TRBV3-1 (or the pseudogene TRBV3-2) with TRBJ2-1, with 9 bases matching TRBD2. The CDR3 totals 18 residues. CDR1 and CDR2 (germline): LGHDT, YNNKEL (reference sequence). V shed 4 bases, J shed 0 bases, and the junction held 10 bases outside the gene matches. The CDR3, as DNA: TGTGCCAGCAGCCGGGGGGTTTTTAGCGGGGGCTCCTACAATGAGCAGTTCTTC. It encodes CASSRGVFSGGSYNEQFF.

The V and J genes are TRBV27 and TRBJ2-3, with 10 bases that match TRBD1. Germline V gene lookup returns CDR1 MNHEY and CDR2 SMNVEV (reference sequence). The CDR3 covers 14 residues. V dropped 10 bases and J dropped 4; count of bases not matched to a gene: 8. The CDR3 nucleotides read TGTGCCATCAAAAGACAGGGGGCCGCAGATACGCAGTATTTT. This translates into CAIKRQGAADTQYF.

V gene TRBV19 combines with J gene TRBJ1-2, with D hard to call. Trimming took off 1 base at V and 2 bases at J, with 17 bases between the two ends. Germline CDR1 is LNHDA and CDR2 is SQIVND (reference sequence). This CDR3 contains 17 residues. The CDR3 protein is CASSIVLAAGFNYGYTF. The CDR3 DNA reads as TGTGCCAGTAGTATAGTCTTAGCGGCAGGCTTCAACTATGGCTACACCTTC.

V and J are TRBV19 and TRBJ2-4; 7 positions agree with TRBD1. This CDR3 has 15 amino acids. Germline lookup yields CDR1 LNHDA and CDR2 SQIVND (reference sequence). V gave up 8 bases and J gave up 4 bases; unmatched junction bases: 11. CDR3 coding DNA: TGTGCCAGTGCTCATACCGGGACAGCAAAAAACATTCAGTACTTC. This gives the protein CASAHTGTAKNIQYF.

The genes are TRBV19 and TRBJ1-2; TRBD1 matches at 10 bases. The V gene end was trimmed by 1 base and the J gene end by 7 bases; junction bases not matched to a gene: 6. The CDR3 is 15 amino acids. The germline V gene has CDR1 LNHDA and CDR2 SQIVND (reference sequence). The CDR3 loop is CASSIVGGQGSGYTF. CDR3 in DNA: TGTGCCAGTAGTATAGTTGGGGGACAGGGGAGTGGCTACACCTTC.

The genes are TRBV24-1 and TRBJ2-1, with TRBD1 matching 8 bases. V gave up 3 bases and J gave up 5 bases; unmatched junction bases: 5. Germline V gene lookup returns CDR1 KGHDR and CDR2 SFDVKD. CDR3 length equals 15 residues. The CDR3 sequence: CATSDLRDRNNEQFF. CDR3 nucleotide sequence: TGTGCCACCAGTGATCTCCGGGACAGGAACAATGAGCAGTTCTTC.

The V and J genes are TRBV11-2 and TRBJ2-1; D remains ambiguous. The CDR3 consists of 16 residues. V was pared by 4 bases and J by 0 bases, with 13 bases between. Germline V gene lookup returns CDR1 SGHAT and CDR2 FQNNGV. CDR3 loop: CASSSLPASSYNEQFF. The CDR3, as DNA: TGTGCCAGCAGCTCCTTGCCAGCGAGCTCCTACAATGAGCAGTTCTTC. The full variable domain, rest sourced from reference TRBV11-2 and TRBJ2-1, is EAGVAQSPRYKIIEKRQSVAFWCNPISGHATLYWYQQILGQGPKLLIQFQNNGVVDDSQLPKDRFSAERLKGVDSTLKIQPAKLEDSAVYLCASSSLPASSYNEQFFGPGTRLTVL.

The chain is built from TRBV18 and TRBJ1-2, with D possibly matching TRBD1 (5 bases). This CDR3 contains 15 residues. Germline lookup yields CDR1 KGHSH and CDR2 LQKENI. Trimming stripped 3 bases from V and 0 bases from J, with 11 bases between. CDR3 amino acids: CASSPWTSSNYGYTF. DNA for the CDR3: TGTGCCAGCTCACCCTGGACATCTTCTAACTATGGCTACACCTTC.

The chain carries TRBV6-2 or TRBV6-3 and TRBJ1-5; the D is unclear. V gave up 5 bases and J gave up 4 bases, with 9 bases separating them. The germline V gene encodes CDR1 MNHEY and CDR2 SVGEGT. The CDR3 is 13 amino acids. The CDR3 sequence: CASSLLRNQPQHF. The CDR3 region has the DNA TGTGCCAGCAGTCTCCTCCGTAATCAGCCCCAGCATTTT.

The chain is built from TRBV19 and TRBJ2-1; 14 bases match TRBD2. After removal of 5 bases from V and 8 bases from J, the junction contained 11 bases not matched to a gene. Per germline, CDR1 LNHDA and CDR2 SQIVND (reference sequence). There are 17 residues in the CDR3. The CDR3 here is CASSLRTSGRLSDEQFF. The CDR3 region has the DNA TGTGCCAGTAGTTTACGGACTAGCGGGAGGCTTAGCGATGAGCAGTTCTTC.

This chain uses TRBV5-6 with TRBJ2-6; 7 bases agree with TRBD1. V was clipped by 4 bases and J by 2 bases; unmatched bases: 9. The germline CDR1 and CDR2 sequences are SGHDT and YYEEEE. This CDR3 is 17 amino acids long. In DNA form, the CDR3 reads TGTGCCAGCAGCCCAATCCCGCAGGGGGCTGGGGCCAACGTCCTGACTTTC. Translated, it gives CASSPIPQGAGANVLTF. The variable domain in full, completed from reference TRBV5-6 and TRBJ2-6, reads DAGVTQSPTHLIKTRGQQVTLRCSPKSGHDTVSWYQQALGQGPQFIFQYYEEEERQRGNFPDRFSGHQFPNYSSELNVNALLLGDSALYLCASSPIPQGAGANVLTFGAGSRLTVL.

This clone has just a few counts. The chain recombines TRBV15 with TRBJ1-2; 8 bases map to TRBD1. Trimming removed 0 bases from V and 4 bases from J; junction bases left unmatched: 4. The CDR3 sequence is 15 residues long. Germline loops: CDR1 LNHNV, CDR2 YYDKDF (reference sequence). CDR3 protein: CATSREQGVGYGYTF. CDR3 nucleotide sequence: TGTGCCACCAGCAGAGAACAGGGGGTTGGCTATGGCTACACCTTC.

This rearrangement joins TRBV3-1 (or the pseudogene TRBV3-2) to TRBJ2-7, with no clear D. This CDR3 has 15 amino acids. The V gene's germline CDR1 is LGHDT and CDR2 YNNKEL (reference sequence). V dropped 4 bases and J dropped 6 bases, with 19 bases sitting between them. DNA for the CDR3: TGTGCCAGCAGCCCCGCCGTGGGCAGGCTAATCGAGCAGTACTTC. Residues: CASSPAVGRLIEQYF.

The V and J genes are TRBV24-1 and TRBJ1-2; D is uncertain. In germline, CDR1 is KGHDR, CDR2 SFDVKD. V lost 4 bases and J 4 bases, leaving 6 bases between the germline ends. CDR3 size: 12 residues. DNA for the CDR3: TGTGCCACCAGTGACCGGGGCTATGGCTACACCTTC. Translation gives CATSDRGYGYTF.

V usage is TRBV23-1 and J usage is TRBJ2-2, with D possibly being TRBD1 (6 bases). TRBV23-1 qualifies as an ORF whose function is uncertain. This CDR3 contains 16 residues. The V gene lost 8 bases and the J gene lost 4 bases, with 20 bases spanning the gap. The CDR3 here is CASGLRQGTRTGELFF. Here the CDR3 DNA reads TGCGCCAGCGGCCTCCGGCAGGGGACACGCACCGGGGAGCTGTTTTTT.

The gene calls are TRBV19 and TRBJ2-6; weak D call: TRBD1 (6 bases). The CDR3 has 14 amino acids. Germline V lookup: CDR1 LNHDA, CDR2 SQIVND (reference sequence). Trimming took off 10 bases at V and 4 bases at J, with 14 bases between the two ends. CDR3 sequence: CATLDRSGANVLTF. In nucleotides, the CDR3 is TGTGCCACCCTGGACAGATCCGGGGCCAACGTCCTGACTTTC. Supplemented by reference TRBV19 and TRBJ2-6, the full variable domain reads DGGITQSPKYLFRKEGQNVTLSCEQNLNHDAMYWYRQDPGQGLRLIYYSQIVNDFQKGDIAEGYSVSREKKESFPLTVTSAQKNPTAFYLCATLDRSGANVLTFGAGSRLTVL.

The chain recombines TRBV15 with TRBJ1-6; 9 positions agree with TRBD1. The germline CDR1 and CDR2 sequences are LNHNV and YYDKDF (reference sequence). V was clipped by 5 bases and J by 9 bases; unmatched bases: 8. This CDR3 region has 15 residues. This CDR3 reads CATSRPGQGSSPLHF. The CDR3 bases are TGTGCCACCAGCCGCCCGGGACAGGGTTCTTCACCCCTCCACTTT. Using reference TRBV15 and TRBJ1-6 for the parts outside the CDR3, the full variable domain is DAMVIQNPRYQVTQFGKPVTLSCSQTLNHNVMYWYQQKSSQAPKLLFHYYDKDFNNEADTPDNFQSRRPNTSFCFLDIRSPGLGDTAMYLCATSRPGQGSSPLHFGNGTRLTVT.

V is TRBV6-5 and J is TRBJ1-3; TRBD1 agrees at 7 bases. V dropped 6 bases and J dropped 0; count of bases not matched to a gene: 5. The germline V gene encodes CDR1 MNHEY and CDR2 SVGAGI. The CDR3 covers 15 residues. The CDR3: CASRVNRGSGNTIYF. The CDR3 region has the DNA TGTGCCAGCAGAGTTAACAGGGGCTCTGGAAACACCATATATTTT.

The rearrangement joins TRBV2 to TRBJ2-7, with D unresolved. CDR3 length: 10 residues. Trimming took 8 bases from V and 4 from J, leaving 6 bases between them. The germline gives CDR1 SNHLY, CDR2 FYNNEI. The CDR3 region has the DNA TGTGCCAGCTTCCATTACGAGCAGTACTTC. Amino acid sequence: CASFHYEQYF.

The V and J genes are TRBV3-1 (or the pseudogene TRBV3-2) and TRBJ2-1, with 12 bases matching TRBD2. The CDR3 consists of 16 residues. Unmatched junction bases numbered 3, after V lost 4 bases and J lost 2 bases. CDR1 and CDR2 (germline): LGHDT, YNNKEL (reference sequence). The CDR3 bases are TGTGCCAGCAGCCGACTAGCGGGAGTGACCTACAATGAGCAGTTCTTC. Its protein is CASSRLAGVTYNEQFF.

This clone has just one count. The chain employs TRBV15 and TRBJ1-5; D is possibly TRBD1 (6 bases). The germline V gene encodes CDR1 LNHNV and CDR2 YYDKDF (reference sequence). This CDR3 is 15 amino acids long. V gave up 0 bases and J gave up 7 bases, with 13 bases separating them. The CDR3 loop is CATSREGQGVQPQHF. The CDR3 DNA sequence: TGTGCCACCAGCAGAGAGGGACAAGGGGTCCAGCCCCAGCATTTT.

The chain carries TRBV11-3 and TRBJ2-5, with 9 bases matching TRBD1. The CDR3 has 15 residues. Germline lookup yields CDR1 SGHNT and CDR2 YENEEA. Germline trimming cut 5 bases from V and 5 bases from J; bases unmatched to any gene: 9. CDR3 in amino acids: CASSTRTGAAETQYF. The CDR3 coding sequence is TGTGCCAGCAGCACAAGGACAGGGGCCGCGGAGACCCAGTACTTC.